This passage covers 29 T cell receptor beta chains from one sample sequenced in a study of blood T cell repertoires in COVID-19. Method: immunoSEQ multiplex PCR; TCRdb's copy keeps in-frame clones and lacks some. The sample holds about 300,000 clones, 65% to 85% seen once. Sequenced input: peripheral blood. The source of these receptors is a human donor with COVID-19, enrolled during active disease. The donor label of this sample is uncertain.

This chain connects TRBV19 to TRBJ1-3, with 8 bases that match TRBD1. V dropped 7 bases and J dropped 0; count of bases not matched to a gene: 5. This CDR3 region has 15 residues. CDR1 is LNHDA and CDR2 is SQIVND in the germline V gene (reference sequence). The CDR3 DNA reads as TGTGCCAGTATGGACAGGGCCGTCTCTGGAAACACCATATATTTT. This translates into CASMDRAVSGNTIYF.

V usage is TRBV28 and J usage is TRBJ1-4; D perhaps matches TRBD1 (5 bases). V shed 6 bases and J shed 1 base, with 18 bases lying between them. The germline CDR1 and CDR2 sequences are MDHEN and SYDVKM. The CDR3 spans 17 residues. Here the CDR3 reads CASSSGTPGGTNEKLFF. The CDR3 DNA reads as TGTGCCAGCAGCTCCGGGACTCCCGGGGGAACTAATGAAAAACTGTTTTTT. The whole variable domain, remainder taken from reference TRBV28 and TRBJ1-4, is DVKVTQSSRYLVKRTGEKVFLECVQDMDHENMFWYRQDPGLGLRLIYFSYDVKMKEKGDIPEGYSVSREKKERFSLILESASTNQTSMYLCASSSGTPGGTNEKLFFGSGTQLSVL.

This chain joins TRBV6-2 or TRBV6-3 and TRBJ1-2; D is undetermined. CDR1 and CDR2 from the germline V gene are MNHEY and SVGEGT. The CDR3 consists of 13 residues. Trimming stripped 2 bases from V and 8 bases from J, with 12 bases between. Here the CDR3 reads CASSYVAGGGYTF. The CDR3 DNA is TGTGCCAGCAGTTACGTCGCGGGTGGCGGCTACACCTTC.

The chain has TRBV9 and TRBJ1-5, with 10 bases identical to TRBD1. There are 16 residues in the CDR3. Per germline, CDR1 SGDLS and CDR2 YYNGEE. Trimming took 3 bases from V and 1 from J; bases not matched to a gene: 4. The chain's CDR3 is CASSATGGESNQPQHF. CDR3 DNA sequence: TGTGCCAGCAGCGCGACAGGGGGCGAGAGCAATCAGCCCCAGCATTTT.

V is TRBV27 and J is TRBJ2-7, with 8 nucleotides matching TRBD1. This CDR3 contains 15 residues. Germline V gene data show CDR1 as MNHEY and CDR2 as SMNVEV (reference sequence). J gave up 0 bases and V 2 bases, and 3 bases lay outside the gene matches. The CDR3 protein is CASSLAGGYSYEQYF. The CDR3 nucleotides read TGTGCCAGCAGTTTAGCAGGGGGCTACTCCTACGAGCAGTACTTC.

This clone was seen a few times. Within the sample, other DNA sequences also encode this same CDR3. The chain links TRBV7-3 to TRBJ2-5; D unresolved. The CDR3 has 13 amino acids. V dropped 0 bases and J dropped 3 bases, with 5 bases sitting between them. CDR1 and CDR2 (germline): SGHTA, FQGTGA. The CDR3 region is CASSLTREETQYF. In nucleotides, the CDR3 is TGTGCCAGCAGCTTAACTCGGGAAGAGACCCAGTACTTC.

This chain connects TRBV6-4 to TRBJ1-6; D is unclear. CDR3 length: 13 amino acids. Trimming took 3 bases from V and 7 from J, leaving 7 bases between them. Germline loops: CDR1 MRHNA, CDR2 SNTAGT. In nucleotides, the CDR3 is TGTGCCAGCAGTGAGTACCAGAATTCACCCCTCCACTTT. As protein: CASSEYQNSPLHF.

CDR3 region: CASSGVRGNEQFF. CDR3 coding DNA: TGTGCCAGCAGCGGGGTCAGGGGGAATGAGCAGTTCTTC. The rearrangement joins TRBV7-2 to TRBJ2-1, with TRBD1 matching 7 bases. Germline loops: CDR1 SGHTA, CDR2 FQGNSA. The CDR3 extends over 13 amino acids. The V and J ends lost 5 bases and 7 bases, in that order; junction bases with no gene match: 5.

The rearrangement joins TRBV11-2 to TRBJ1-2; D not resolved. CDR1 is SGHAT and CDR2 is FQNNGV in the germline V gene. This CDR3 is built from 14 residues. V was shortened by 1 base and J by 4 bases, with 10 bases between the two germline ends. CDR3 nucleotides: TGTGCCAGCAGCTTAGGAGGAATACTCTATGGCTACACCTTC. Protein: CASSLGGILYGYTF.

The chain has TRBV30 and TRBJ2-5, with 7 bases that match TRBD2. CDR3 length: 18 residues. Per the germline V gene, CDR1 is GTSNPN and CDR2 is SVGIG (reference sequence). Trimming at V came to 1 base and at J to 3 bases, leaving 17 bases not matched to a gene. The CDR3 here is CAWSGNYFWASGEETQYF. In DNA form, the CDR3 reads TGTGCCTGGAGTGGAAATTACTTCTGGGCTAGCGGAGAAGAGACCCAGTACTTC.

The chain is built from TRBV20-1 and TRBJ2-5; TRBD2 might be the D (6 bases). Germline CDR1 DFQATT, CDR2 SNEGSKA (reference sequence). V shed 5 bases and J shed 5 bases, with 9 bases lying between them. There are 11 residues in the CDR3. CDR3 sequence reads: CSAAGRETQYF. The CDR3 region has the DNA TGCAGTGCTGCGGGGCGGGAGACCCAGTACTTC.

The genes are TRBV19 and TRBJ1-5; maybe TRBD1 (5 bases). V lost 5 bases and J 0 bases, leaving 14 bases between the germline ends. Germline assignment: CDR1 LNHDA and CDR2 SQIVND (reference sequence). The CDR3 covers 16 residues. This CDR3 reads CASSARKGVSNQPQHF. For the CDR3, the DNA is TGTGCCAGTAGTGCGAGGAAAGGGGTTAGCAATCAGCCCCAGCATTTT.

This chain connects TRBV19 to TRBJ2-7; 9 positions agree with TRBD2. This CDR3 is built from 15 residues. Germline CDR1 LNHDA, CDR2 SQIVND (reference sequence). V was pared by 3 bases and J by 2 bases, with 5 bases of the junction left unmatched. The CDR3 region is CASSIEAGGPYEQYF. The CDR3 DNA reads TGTGCCAGTAGTATCGAGGCGGGAGGGCCCTACGAGCAGTACTTC.

This clone has only one observation. The chain carries TRBV29-1 and TRBJ2-7; 7 bases are shared with TRBD2. This CDR3 region has 13 residues. CDR1 is SQVTM and CDR2 is ANQGSEA in the germline V gene. Unmatched junction bases numbered 4, after V lost 3 bases and J lost 2 bases. In DNA, the CDR3 is TGCAGCGTTGAGTTTCGGGGGGCCTACGAGCAGTACTTC. This gives the protein CSVEFRGAYEQYF.

This clone was detected only a few times. V usage is TRBV7-9 and J usage is TRBJ2-2; TRBD2 might be the D (6 bases). This CDR3 has 15 residues. The germline V and J ends were trimmed by 4 bases and 1 base, with 10 bases remaining between them. CDR1 and CDR2 from the germline V gene are SEHNR and FQNEAQ (reference sequence). CDR3 coding DNA: TGTGCCAGCAGCTCGTGGCGGGGGAACACCGGGGAGCTGTTTTTT. This encodes CASSSWRGNTGELFF.

The chain recombines TRBV12-3 or TRBV12-4 with TRBJ2-7, with no clear D. This CDR3 has 11 amino acids. Trimming removed 4 bases from V and 3 bases from J, with 4 bases in between. CDR3 in amino acids: CASSSVYEQYF. The CDR3 DNA reads TGTGCCAGCAGTTCAGTCTACGAGCAGTACTTC.

This chain links TRBV28 with TRBJ2-2; 9 bases are shared with TRBD1. Trimming cost V 6 bases and J 7 bases; bases outside gene matches: 9. CDR1 is MDHEN and CDR2 is SYDVKM in the germline V gene. The length of the CDR3 is 15 residues. In nucleotides, the CDR3 is TGTGCCAGCAGGCCGACAGGGGGGCTTGGCGGGGAGCTGTTTTTT. Its translation: CASRPTGGLGGELFF. Supplemented by reference TRBV28 and TRBJ2-2, the full variable domain reads DVKVTQSSRYLVKRTGEKVFLECVQDMDHENMFWYRQDPGLGLRLIYFSYDVKMKEKGDIPEGYSVSREKKERFSLILESASTNQTSMYLCASRPTGGLGGELFFGEGSRLTVL.

The rearrangement joins TRBV28 to TRBJ2-7; tentative D call: TRBD1 (6 bases). The germline V and J ends were trimmed by 4 bases and 3 bases, with 16 bases remaining between them. Looked up from germline, CDR1 is MDHEN and CDR2 is SYDVKM. CDR3 length equals 15 residues. DNA of the CDR3: TGTGCCAGCAGTTGGACGGGACACCGGATCTACGAGCAGTACTTC. Protein: CASSWTGHRIYEQYF.

This clone was picked up a small number of times. The chain has TRBV11-2 and TRBJ1-1; D uncertain. V was cut by 3 bases and J by 4 bases, with 9 bases left in between. Germline V gene lookup returns CDR1 SGHAT and CDR2 FQNNGV. The CDR3 sequence is 13 residues long. The CDR3 DNA sequence: TGTGCCAGCAGCTTGGGTCCGGGCACTGAAGCTTTCTTT. Translation gives CASSLGPGTEAFF.

This clone was observed a single time. The J gene is TRBJ2-2, the V gene TRBV7-9; D is uncertain. This CDR3 has 14 amino acids. Trimming removed 2 bases from V and 4 bases from J, with 8 bases in between. Germline V CDR1 and CDR2: SEHNR, FQNEAQ (reference sequence). CDR3: CASSLLGVTGELFF. The CDR3 DNA sequence: TGTGCCAGCAGCTTATTGGGCGTCACCGGGGAGCTGTTTTTT.

The V gene is TRBV29-1, the J gene TRBJ1-1, with TRBD1 matching over 7 bases. This CDR3 spans 15 amino acids. The germline CDR1 and CDR2 sequences are SQVTM and ANQGSEA. Losses at the gene ends were 7 bases for V and 0 bases for J; bases not matched to a gene: 11. In nucleotides, the CDR3 is TGCAGCGCTCCAGGGGGTGCAAACCTGAACACTGAAGCTTTCTTT. This codes for CSAPGGANLNTEAFF.

This chain uses TRBV2 with TRBJ1-2, with 9 bases fitting TRBD1. Per the germline V gene, CDR1 is SNHLY and CDR2 is FYNNEI. Trimming cost V 1 base and J 3 bases; bases outside gene matches: 6. The CDR3 is made up of 16 amino acids. As DNA, the CDR3 is TGTGCCAGCAGTGAAGAACAGGGGGCGTGGGACTATGGCTACACCTTC. It is translated as CASSEEQGAWDYGYTF.

The chain is built from TRBV27 and TRBJ1-1; D may be TRBD1 (5 bases). This CDR3 is built from 12 residues. The germline V gene encodes CDR1 MNHEY and CDR2 SMNVEV (reference sequence). In DNA, the CDR3 is TGTCTTTTCGGGGGAAGGGGCACTGAAGCTTTCTTT. This encodes CLFGGRGTEAFF.

The V gene is TRBV6-4, the J gene TRBJ2-3, with 11 bases lining up with TRBD2. V lost 3 bases to trimming and J lost 5 bases; unmatched junction nucleotides: 1. Germline V gives CDR1 MRHNA, CDR2 SNTAGT. The CDR3 sequence is 14 residues long. The CDR3 coding sequence is TGTGCCAGCAGTGAAGGACTAGCGGGAGATACGCAGTATTTT. Protein product: CASSEGLAGDTQYF.

The chain combines TRBV6-2 or TRBV6-3 with TRBJ1-5; tentatively, D is TRBD1 (6 bases). CDR3 size: 17 residues. Germline V gene sequence: CDR1 MNHEY, CDR2 SVGEGT. V lost 5 bases, J lost 3 bases, and 20 bases lay in between. This chain's CDR3 is CASSDTISGQLNQPQHF. DNA for the CDR3: TGTGCCAGCAGTGACACGATCTCAGGACAGCTCAATCAGCCCCAGCATTTT.

The chain has TRBV29-1 and TRBJ1-1; weak D call: TRBD1 (6 bases). Per the germline V gene, CDR1 is SQVTM and CDR2 is ANQGSEA. The CDR3 consists of 14 residues. The germline V and J ends were trimmed by 1 base and 3 bases, with 12 bases remaining between them. The CDR3 protein is CSVEAVAGDTEAFF. The CDR3 nucleotides are TGCAGCGTTGAAGCAGTGGCAGGGGACACTGAAGCTTTCTTT.

The CDR3 reads CATSDSSGLASSTETQYF. CDR3 sequence (DNA): TGTGCCACCAGTGATTCGTCGGGGTTGGCTAGCAGTACGGAGACCCAGTACTTC. The genes are TRBV24-1 and TRBJ2-5; tentatively, D is TRBD2 (5 bases). V was cut by 2 bases and J by 5 bases, with 23 bases left in between. Germline-derived CDR1 and CDR2 are KGHDR and SFDVKD. CDR3 length equals 18 residues.

The V gene is TRBV12-2, the J gene TRBJ1-1. TRBV12-2 counts as a pseudogene. The CDR3 covers 17 residues. DNA for the CDR3: TGTGCAAGTCGCTTAGCGCGCGATGTGGGGGAGGACACTGAAGCTTTCTTT. Its protein is CASRLARDVGEDTEAFF.

CDR3 in DNA: TGTGCCAGCAGCCTGAGCGGGAGCAGCACAGATACGCAGTATTTT. It is translated as CASSLSGSSTDTQYF. V is TRBV6-9 and J is TRBJ2-3, with TRBD2 matching 8 bases. This CDR3 has 15 residues. After removal of 6 bases from V and 0 bases from J, the junction contained 5 bases not matched to a gene. CDR1 is MNHGY, CDR2 SVAAGI, per germline.